Presented here are 18 T cell receptor beta chains from one specimen sequenced in a study of monozygotic twins with cystic fibrosis. This table comes from immunoSEQ multiplex PCR, and its TCRdb copy is limited to in-frame clones, with some not included. The sample lists 12,000 to 15,000 clones, 70% to 90% occurring once. The sequenced sample consisted of blood. The receptor source for this set is a boy younger than 18 with cystic fibrosis.

The rearrangement joins TRBV5-1 to TRBJ2-7; D gene unclear. V lost 0 bases, J lost 2 bases, and 9 bases lay in between. The CDR3 spans 14 residues. In germline, CDR1 is SGHRS, CDR2 YFSETQ. CDR3: CASSLVLGTYEQYF. CDR3 sequence (DNA): TGCGCCAGCAGCTTGGTACTCGGAACCTACGAGCAGTACTTC.

The V call is TRBV4-1, the J call TRBJ1-2; D remains unclear. With 0 bases removed from V and 7 bases from J, the gap between germline ends came to 21 bases. Germline CDR1 is MGHRA and CDR2 is YSYEKL. The CDR3 loop spans 17 amino acids. The CDR3 loop reads CASSQDGWSDDVGGYTF. CDR3 coding DNA: TGCGCCAGCAGCCAAGATGGTTGGAGTGACGACGTAGGTGGCTACACCTTC.

In this sample, this clone is medium-sized. The junction departs from the called germline gene at one end, perhaps through a read error. This chain uses TRBV7-7 with TRBJ2-5; D is perhaps TRBD1 (6 bases). This CDR3 has 13 residues. From germline, CDR1 is SSHAT and CDR2 FNYEAQ (reference sequence). The CDR3 protein is CASSYRDQETQYF. CDR3 DNA: TGTGCTAGCAGCTACAGGGACCAAGAGACCCAGTACTTC.

The chain combines TRBV28 with TRBJ1-5; D may be TRBD1 (6 bases). Germline V gives CDR1 MDHEN, CDR2 SYDVKM. Trimming removed 6 bases from V and 3 bases from J, with 18 bases in between. The CDR3 totals 16 residues. CDR3 loop: CASSHHSQGFNQPQHF. CDR3 nucleotides: TGTGCCAGCAGCCATCACTCTCAGGGGTTCAATCAGCCCCAGCATTTT.

The chain is built from TRBV21-1 and TRBJ1-2; the table gives TRBD1 as D, unverified against the DNA. TRBV21-1 is labeled a pseudogene. The CDR3 has 20 residues. As DNA, the CDR3 is TGTGCCAGCAGCAAAAGGAGTTGCAGGGGGCTTCTTTCTCCGGACTATGGCTACACCTTC. Translating gives CASSKRSCRGLLSPDYGYTF.

This chain links TRBV28 with TRBJ2-5, with D tentatively TRBD2 (5 bases). Germline CDR1 and CDR2: MDHEN and SYDVKM. V was trimmed by 7 bases and J by 5 bases, leaving 17 bases between them. The CDR3 runs to 14 residues. CDR3 nucleotides: TGTGCCAGCAAAGGGAGCCGGGGAAGCGAGACCCAGTACTTC. This encodes CASKGSRGSETQYF. Full variable domain (remainder filled in from reference TRBV28 and TRBJ2-5): DVKVTQSSRYLVKRTGEKVFLECVQDMDHENMFWYRQDPGLGLRLIYFSYDVKMKEKGDIPEGYSVSREKKERFSLILESASTNQTSMYLCASKGSRGSETQYFGPGTRLLVL.

V gene TRBV29-1 combines with J gene TRBJ1-1; D not resolved. Germline assignment: CDR1 SQVTM and CDR2 ANQGSEA. The CDR3 contains 13 residues. Trimming removed 6 bases at V and 0 bases at J, with 11 bases between. CDR3 nucleotides: TGCAGCGTCGCACCTAAACTGAACACTGAAGCTTTCTTT. The encoded protein is CSVAPKLNTEAFF.

The chain joins TRBV29-1 to TRBJ1-2; 7 bases are shared with TRBD1. J was trimmed by 0 bases and V by 7 bases; bases with no gene match: 8. Germline V gene lookup returns CDR1 SQVTM and CDR2 ANQGSEA. This CDR3 comprises 14 residues. DNA for the CDR3: TGCAGCGCAGGGGACAGACAAACTAACTATGGCTACACCTTC. This sequence encodes CSAGDRQTNYGYTF.

The chain has TRBV6-1 and TRBJ2-5; 14 positions match TRBD2. J gave up 3 bases and V 2 bases, and 2 bases lay outside the gene matches. CDR3 length: 16 residues. Germline V gives CDR1 MNHNS, CDR2 SASEGT. The CDR3 spells CASSEPGLAGEETQYF. The CDR3 DNA sequence: TGTGCCAGCAGTGAACCGGGACTAGCGGGGGAAGAGACCCAGTACTTC.

This clone has only one observation. The V call is TRBV11-2, the J call TRBJ1-1, with D unclear. The CDR3 loop spans 15 amino acids. With 5 bases removed from V and 5 bases from J, the gap between germline ends came to 18 bases. From germline, CDR1 is SGHAT and CDR2 FQNNGV. The DNA for the CDR3 is TGTGCCAGCAGCGACCACCGGGAGGGCCGAACTGAAGCTTTCTTT. Amino acids: CASSDHREGRTEAFF.

J is TRBJ1-5 and V is TRBV2; unclear D gene. Germline V gene sequence: CDR1 SNHLY, CDR2 FYNNEI. Trimming shortened V by 3 bases and J by 2 bases, and 8 bases separated the two germline ends. The CDR3 runs 14 residues. The CDR3: CASSDLMRNQPQHF. The CDR3 DNA sequence: TGTGCCAGCAGTGACCTGATGCGCAATCAGCCCCAGCATTTT.

This clone appeared a single time. The J gene is TRBJ2-3, the V gene TRBV2, with a possible D match to TRBD1 (5 bases). The CDR3 covers 14 residues. Trimming removed 6 bases at V and 5 bases at J, with 15 bases between. Germline-derived CDR1 and CDR2 are SNHLY and FYNNEI. Written as DNA, the CDR3 is TGTGCCAGCAGGCCCCAGGGCGGCGTAGATACGCAGTATTTT. Protein product: CASRPQGGVDTQYF.

This chain connects TRBV9 to TRBJ2-2, with 7 bases identical to TRBD1. The junction had 11 bases not matched to a gene; V was cut back by 3 bases and J by 6 bases. Per germline, CDR1 SGDLS and CDR2 YYNGEE. The CDR3 loop spans 16 amino acids. The CDR3: CASSAEQGYRAGELFF. In DNA, the CDR3 is TGTGCCAGCAGCGCCGAACAGGGGTATAGGGCCGGGGAGCTGTTTTTT.

The genes are TRBV6-5 and TRBJ2-7; TRBD2 is a possible D gene (6 bases). Germline V gene data show CDR1 as MNHEY and CDR2 as SVGAGI. The V end lost 8 bases, the J end lost 0 bases, and 11 bases lay between the germline ends. The CDR3 is 13 amino acids. CDR3 nucleotides: TGTGCCAGCCGAGGCGGGAACTCCTACGAGCAGTACTTC. Its protein is CASRGGNSYEQYF.

This rearrangement joins TRBV28 to TRBJ2-7; 9 nucleotides agree with TRBD1. Trimming removed 7 bases from V and 3 bases from J; junction bases left unmatched: 4. The CDR3 sequence is 13 residues long. CDR1 is MDHEN, CDR2 SYDVKM, per germline. DNA for the CDR3: TGTGCCAGCACTGGGACAGGGCTCTACGAGCAGTACTTC. It is translated as CASTGTGLYEQYF.

The J gene is TRBJ2-7, the V gene TRBV11-2; 7 bases are a match to TRBD1. J was trimmed by 1 base and V by 5 bases; bases with no gene match: 14. This CDR3 comprises 17 residues. The germline CDR1 and CDR2 sequences are SGHAT and FQNNGV. This CDR3 reads CASSGPEGTALSYEQYF. DNA of the CDR3: TGTGCCAGCAGCGGGCCCGAGGGGACAGCTCTATCCTACGAGCAGTACTTC.

The rearrangement uses TRBV2 and TRBJ2-7; TRBD1 matches at 10 bases. CDR3 length: 16 residues. CDR1 is SNHLY and CDR2 is FYNNEI in the germline V gene. V trimming: 8 bases; J trimming: 0 bases; junction bases outside the gene matches: 10. CDR3 region: CASCRDRGQSSYEQYF. The CDR3 bases are TGTGCCAGCTGCCGGGACAGGGGCCAGAGCTCCTACGAGCAGTACTTC.

A few counts support this clone. The rearrangement joins TRBV6-1 to TRBJ1-5; D unclear. Trimming left V 1 base short and J 0 bases short, with 13 bases between. This CDR3 has 17 residues. Germline CDR1 reads MNHNS; CDR2 reads SASEGT. The CDR3 sequence: CASSEDWVQYSNQPQHF. In DNA form, the CDR3 reads TGTGCCAGCAGTGAAGATTGGGTTCAGTATAGCAATCAGCCCCAGCATTTT.